Listed here are 29 T cell receptor beta chains from one sample, sequenced in a study of beta chain features in type 1 diabetes listed by TCRdb under 2018. Overall results and qualifications from the work: Type 1 diabetes patients showed a moderate but significant shortening of TCRB CDR3 length in all four CD4+ subsets.

Library prep was done by the immunoSEQ multiplex PCR assay. The entire isolated RNA was reverse transcribed using the High Capacity cDNA Reverse Transcription Kit, and thus expressed TCRB transcripts were sequenced. What TCRdb holds here is the immuneACCESS table cut down to in-frame rearrangements. Part of the clones is not present; checked against another copy, under half of the missing clones reflect an unresolved V gene, and the others are unexplained. This sample comprises under 350,000 clones, roughly 24% of them detected only once. Jointly, the top ten make up roughly 0.013% of the sample. Antigens for these TCRs are unknown. The sample comprised naive CD4+ T cells from blood. The sample's cell subset or site, from its label and the paper: true naive CD4+ T cells. Receptors were obtained from a woman in her thirties with type 1 diabetes.

This clone appeared a few times. The chain recombines TRBV29-1 with TRBJ2-7; 8 bases match TRBD1. Trimming at V came to 7 bases and at J to 1 base, leaving 3 bases not matched to a gene. The CDR3 covers 12 residues. Germline V gives CDR1 SQVTM, CDR2 ANQGSEA. This chain's CDR3 is CSGRQGSYEQYF. CDR3 bases: TGCAGCGGCAGACAGGGGTCCTACGAGCAGTACTTC.

The CDR3 nucleotides read TGCAGCGTTGAAGGTCCGAGCGGGAACACAGATACGCAGTATTTT. It encodes CSVEGPSGNTDTQYF. The J gene is TRBJ2-3, the V gene TRBV29-1; 7 bases line up with TRBD2. Germline V CDR1 and CDR2: SQVTM, ANQGSEA. The V gene end was trimmed by 1 base and the J gene end by 2 bases; junction bases not matched to a gene: 6. The CDR3 length is 15 residues.

This clone has only a few counts. V is TRBV2 and J is TRBJ2-1, with 7 bases that match TRBD1. CDR1 and CDR2 (germline): SNHLY, FYNNEI. J lost 5 bases, V lost 5 bases, and 3 bases had no gene match. CDR3 length: 13 amino acids. The CDR3 spells CASSTTGNNEQFF. The CDR3, as DNA: TGTGCCAGCAGTACGACAGGGAACAATGAGCAGTTCTTC.

This clone appeared a few times. The chain combines TRBV6-1 with TRBJ2-3; D gene uncertain. V lost 2 bases and J lost 0, with 9 bases in between. The CDR3 covers 15 residues. CDR1 and CDR2 (germline): MNHNS, SASEGT. The chain's CDR3 is CASSEFRSSTDTQYF. For the CDR3, the DNA is TGTGCCAGCAGTGAATTCAGGTCTAGCACAGATACGCAGTATTTT.

This clone was seen only a few times. The chain recombines TRBV4-2 with TRBJ2-5, with 8 bases aligning to TRBD2. The CDR3 runs 14 residues. The ends lost 6 bases at V and 4 bases at J; junction bases unmatched: 7. CDR1 LGHNA and CDR2 YNFKEQ come from the germline V gene. The CDR3 loop reads CASSPDLAGETQYF. Written as DNA, the CDR3 is TGTGCCAGCAGTCCGGACCTAGCGGGAGAGACCCAGTACTTC.

The chain carries TRBV7-2 and TRBJ1-2, with 8 bases that match TRBD1. The length of the CDR3 is 16 residues. The germline V gene has CDR1 SGHTA and CDR2 FQGNSA. Trimming took 5 bases from V and 4 from J; bases not matched to a gene: 12. The CDR3 is CASSPQGTGAGYGYTF. The DNA for the CDR3 is TGTGCCAGCAGCCCCCAGGGGACAGGAGCGGGCTATGGCTACACCTTC.

This clone has a handful of counts. The chain recombines TRBV28 with TRBJ2-3, with D unresolved. The CDR3 is 12 amino acids. CDR1 is MDHEN, CDR2 SYDVKM, per germline. The V end was cut by 2 bases, the J end by 11 bases, with 11 bases between. The chain's CDR3 is CASSLGFYRQYF. In DNA form, the CDR3 reads TGTGCCAGCAGTTTAGGGTTTTACAGGCAGTATTTT.

The CDR3 here is CAWRQGQRMNTEAFF. CDR3 coding DNA: TGTGCCTGGAGGCAGGGGCAACGAATGAACACTGAAGCTTTCTTT. V is TRBV30 and J is TRBJ1-1; D may be TRBD1 (6 bases). The CDR3 runs to 15 residues. Germline loops: CDR1 GTSNPN, CDR2 SVGIG (reference sequence). Trimming left V 3 bases short and J 0 bases short, with 14 bases between.

The gene calls are TRBV11-1 and TRBJ2-7; D unresolved. CDR3 size: 13 residues. Germline-derived CDR1 and CDR2 are SGHAT and FQDESV (reference sequence). V was clipped by 1 base and J by 6 bases, with 10 bases between them. CDR3 region: CASSLVTVGEQYF. The CDR3 nucleotides are TGTGCCAGCAGCTTAGTTACGGTCGGCGAGCAGTACTTC.

This clone was counted a few times. The chain employs TRBV15 and TRBJ1-5; D gene unclear. The CDR3 extends over 14 amino acids. V was cut by 0 bases and J by 6 bases, with 9 bases left in between. CDR1 and CDR2 (germline): LNHNV, YYDKDF (reference sequence). CDR3 sequence reads: CATSRDISVQPQHF. The CDR3 coding sequence is TGTGCCACCAGCAGAGATATTTCGGTTCAGCCCCAGCATTTT.

This clone was picked up a small number of times. This sequence joins TRBV4-1 and TRBJ2-5; D is unresolved. The CDR3 is 16 amino acids. Germline V gene sequence: CDR1 MGHRA, CDR2 YSYEKL. The V end lost 1 base, the J end lost 2 bases, and 14 bases lay between the germline ends. The CDR3 here is CASSQGSISQQETQYF. The CDR3 nucleotides read TGCGCCAGCAGCCAAGGTTCAATTTCCCAACAAGAGACCCAGTACTTC.

This clone appeared a few times. This chain uses TRBV6-4 with TRBJ2-1; the match to TRBD2 covers 12 bases. Germline-derived CDR1 and CDR2 are MRHNA and SNTAGT. Unmatched junction bases numbered 6, after V lost 4 bases and J lost 11 bases. This CDR3 has 14 amino acids. In DNA form, the CDR3 reads TGTGCCAGCAGTGCTGCTAGCGGGAGGGAGCAGCAGTTCTTC. This codes for CASSAASGREQQFF.

Only a few counts were recorded for this clone. The chain combines TRBV30 with TRBJ1-1, with unresolved D. The V and J ends lost 5 bases and 5 bases respectively, with 21 bases between them. Germline CDR1 and CDR2: GTSNPN and SVGIG (reference sequence). The CDR3 has 15 residues. CDR3 region: CAWERATKGGTEAFF. DNA for the CDR3: TGTGCCTGGGAGAGAGCGACTAAAGGAGGGACTGAAGCTTTCTTT.

The chain recombines TRBV5-1 with TRBJ2-3; the D gene is possibly TRBD1 (5 bases). V lost 1 base and J 4 bases, leaving 10 bases between the germline ends. Germline CDR1 is SGHRS and CDR2 is YFSETQ. This CDR3 is 14 amino acids long. The CDR3 nucleotides are TGCGCCAGCAGCTTGTTCTCGACAGCAGATACGCAGTATTTT. This sequence encodes CASSLFSTADTQYF.

This clone has a handful of counts. The rearrangement links TRBV29-1 to TRBJ2-7; 7 bases fit TRBD1. CDR1 SQVTM and CDR2 ANQGSEA come from the germline V gene. The CDR3 totals 13 residues. V was clipped by 6 bases and J by 2 bases; unmatched bases: 7. The CDR3 nucleotides read TGCAGCGTCACCGGGACAGTGACCTACGAGCAGTACTTC. Its protein is CSVTGTVTYEQYF.

The chain joins TRBV10-3 to TRBJ2-7; the D is unclear. The CDR3 contains 11 residues. Looked up from germline, CDR1 is ENHRY and CDR2 is SYGVKD. Trimming removed 4 bases from V and 6 bases from J, with 7 bases in between. The DNA for the CDR3 is TGTGCCATCAGTGGGGCAGCCGAGCAGTACTTC. Protein: CAISGAAEQYF.

The chain employs TRBV28 and TRBJ2-1; 8 bases are shared with TRBD2. The germline gives CDR1 MDHEN, CDR2 SYDVKM. With V trimmed by 0 bases and J by 2 bases, 6 bases remained unmatched. This CDR3 is built from 17 residues. The CDR3 DNA reads as TGTGCCAGCAGTTTATGGGCGGCTAGCGGGCCCTACAATGAGCAGTTCTTC. Translation gives CASSLWAASGPYNEQFF.

This clone was seen a few times. J is TRBJ1-5 and V is TRBV30; D perhaps matches TRBD1 (6 bases). Trimming removed 5 bases from V and 0 bases from J, with 14 bases in between. From germline, CDR1 is GTSNPN and CDR2 SVGIG (reference sequence). The CDR3 sequence is 15 residues long. CDR3 in DNA: TGTGCCTGGGCAGGGGACGATATTAGCAATCAGCCCCAGCATTTT. Protein: CAWAGDDISNQPQHF.

This clone was found a few times. The chain employs TRBV20-1 and TRBJ2-1; D is uncertain. Germline V CDR1 and CDR2: DFQATT, SNEGSKA (reference sequence). This CDR3 contains 11 residues. Trimming removed 2 bases from V and 10 bases from J, with 9 bases in between. CDR3 in amino acids: CSARIYGEQFF. CDR3 bases: TGCAGTGCTAGAATATACGGGGAGCAGTTCTTC.

This rearrangement joins TRBV29-1 to TRBJ2-7; TRBD1 agrees at 12 bases. After removal of 3 bases from V and 6 bases from J, the junction contained 6 bases not matched to a gene. The germline CDR1 and CDR2 sequences are SQVTM and ANQGSEA. The CDR3 has 14 amino acids. The CDR3 reads CSVEPGTGGLEQYF. The CDR3 DNA reads as TGCAGCGTTGAGCCCGGGACAGGGGGCCTCGAGCAGTACTTC.

This chain uses TRBV4-1 with TRBJ1-5; D might be TRBD1 (5 bases). The CDR3 is made up of 15 amino acids. The germline V gene encodes CDR1 MGHRA and CDR2 YSYEKL. V gave up 0 bases and J gave up 5 bases, with 11 bases separating them. CDR3 DNA sequence: TGCGCCAGCAGCCAAGATGGGTTCAGGGATCAGCCCCAGCATTTT. Translating it yields CASSQDGFRDQPQHF.

CDR3 sequence: CASSLTGRGDYGYTF. The CDR3 DNA sequence: TGTGCCAGCAGTTTAACCGGCAGGGGCGACTATGGCTACACCTTC. J is TRBJ1-2 and V is TRBV28; maybe TRBD1 (6 bases). CDR1 MDHEN and CDR2 SYDVKM come from the germline V gene. V was cut by 2 bases and J by 3 bases, with 13 bases left in between. The CDR3 totals 15 residues.

This clone was recorded a few times. The CDR3 sequence is CASGLGQTSSETQYF. DNA of the CDR3: TGTGCTAGTGGTTTGGGACAGACTTCCTCAGAGACCCAGTACTTC. The chain links TRBV12-5 to TRBJ2-5; D is perhaps TRBD1 (5 bases). The CDR3 consists of 15 residues. V was pared by 1 base and J by 4 bases, with 13 bases between. Germline V gene data show CDR1 as LGHNT and CDR2 as FRNRAP.

The V gene is TRBV5-1, the J gene TRBJ2-4, with TRBD1 identical over 9 bases. The CDR3 sequence is 15 residues long. V lost 0 bases to trimming and J lost 11 bases; unmatched junction nucleotides: 9. Germline CDR1 is SGHRS and CDR2 is YFSETQ. The CDR3 region is CASSLASQGAGVQYF. Written as DNA, the CDR3 is TGCGCCAGCAGCTTGGCATCACAGGGGGCTGGAGTTCAGTACTTC.

This sequence joins TRBV10-3 and TRBJ2-2; D gene ambiguous. The CDR3 is made up of 13 amino acids. The V gene's germline CDR1 is ENHRY and CDR2 SYGVKD. Trimming pared 2 bases from V and 3 bases from J, leaving 4 bases between. CDR3 loop: CAISEEDTGELFF. The CDR3 DNA is TGTGCCATCAGTGAGGAGGACACCGGGGAGCTGTTTTTT.

The chain is built from TRBV9 and TRBJ2-2; D might be TRBD2 (5 bases). CDR1 is SGDLS and CDR2 is YYNGEE in the germline V gene. The V end lost 6 bases, the J end lost 4 bases, and 13 bases lay between the germline ends. CDR3 size: 14 residues. The CDR3 DNA follows: TGTGCCAGCACCGACCGTGGAGGCACCGGGGAGCTGTTTTTT. Translation: CASTDRGGTGELFF.

The V and J genes are TRBV6-5 and TRBJ2-1; no clear D gene. CDR1 and CDR2 from the germline V gene are MNHEY and SVGAGI. CDR3 length equals 14 residues. Trimming shortened V by 4 bases and J by 5 bases, and 12 bases separated the two germline ends. CDR3 in DNA: TGTGCCAGCAGTTCCTCATTTACAGACAATGAGCAGTTCTTC. Its translation: CASSSSFTDNEQFF.

This clone was counted a few times. The chain employs TRBV7-3 and TRBJ2-2; 7 bases line up with TRBD2. Losses at the gene ends were 6 bases for V and 4 bases for J; bases not matched to a gene: 5. Germline CDR1 reads SGHTA; CDR2 reads FQGTGA. The CDR3 length is 14 residues. In DNA form, the CDR3 reads TGTGCCAGCAGGTCGGGACTAATCACCGGGGAGCTGTTTTTT. Amino acid sequence: CASRSGLITGELFF.

The rearrangement uses TRBV10-2 and TRBJ2-5, with 8 bases matching TRBD1. V was clipped by 6 bases and J by 6 bases; unmatched bases: 9. Germline-derived CDR1 and CDR2 are WSHSY and SAAADI. The CDR3 runs to 14 residues. In DNA, the CDR3 is TGCGCCAGCAGGGGTCGTGGACAGGGAAAGACCCAGTACTTC. Its translation is CASRGRGQGKTQYF.